The rows below give T cell receptor beta chains drawn from one sample of a study of blood T cell repertoires in COVID-19. Using immunoSEQ multiplex PCR, the repertoire was profiled, and TCRdb retains in-frame clones only, with some absent. The sample has about 160,000 clones, roughly 80% seen once. The sequencing input was peripheral blood. The receptors here all came from a man aged 55-75 years with acute or convalescent COVID-19. CDR3s include the opening cysteine and the closing phenylalanine or tryptophan. A D gene is named only where the DNA matches it firmly. Clone sizes are given selectively: once, few, many, or a class where the clone is expanded.

J gene	D gene	clone size	V gene	CDR3 protein	CDR3 DNA
TRBJ2-1	.	.	TRBV11-2	CASSVRRSDNEQFF	TGTGCCAGCAGCGTCCGCAGGTCGGACAATGAGCAGTTCTTC
TRBJ2-2	TRBD1	.	TRBV18	CASSPGTGGTGELFF	TGTGCCAGCTCACCGGGGACAGGGGGCACCGGGGAGCTGTTTTTT
TRBJ2-6	TRBD2	.	TRBV25-1	CASGIAGGLSGANVLTF	TGTGCCAGCGGGATAGCGGGGGGCCTCTCTGGGGCCAACGTCCTGACTTTC
TRBJ1-5	.	few	TRBV6-1	CASSDPPGFGNQPQHF	TGTGCCAGCAGTGACCCCCCAGGGTTCGGCAATCAGCCCCAGCATTTT
TRBJ2-7	TRBD1	.	TRBV7-3	CASSPTGGYEQYF	TGTGCCAGCAGCCCGACAGGGGGCTACGAGCAGTACTTC
TRBJ2-7	TRBD1	.	TRBV27	CASSFGTGGGEQYF	TGTGCCAGCAGTTTCGGGACAGGGGGCGGCGAGCAGTACTTC
TRBJ1-5	.	.	TRBV15	CATSRDFGHQPQHF	TGTGCCACCAGCAGAGATTTTGGGCATCAGCCCCAGCATTTT
TRBJ1-1	.	.	TRBV9	CASSGPQGSTEAFF	TGTGCCAGCAGCGGGCCCCAGGGCTCAACTGAAGCTTTCTTT
TRBJ2-1	.	.	TRBV24-1	CATSTGGGQEQFF	TGTGCCACCAGCACCGGTGGCGGACAAGAGCAGTTCTTC
TRBJ2-7	TRBD1	.	TRBV5-6	CASSTGTGNYEQYF	TGTGCCAGCAGTACCGGGACAGGGAACTACGAGCAGTACTTC
TRBJ1-1	.	.	TRBV19	CASSMNGGGTEAFF	TGTGCCAGTAGTATGAACGGCGGGGGGACTGAAGCTTTCTTT
TRBJ2-5	.	.	TRBV10-3	CAIGAGQQETQYF	TGTGCCATCGGTGCCGGACAGCAAGAGACCCAGTACTTC
TRBJ1-5	.	.	TRBV7-2	CASSQLQGPGAQHF	TGTGCCAGCAGCCAGTTACAGGGACCCGGAGCCCAGCATTTT
TRBJ1-2	.	.	TRBV6-5	CASGYPGNGYTF	TGTGCCAGCGGGTATCCAGGTAATGGCTACACCTTC
TRBJ2-1	TRBD1	.	TRBV2	CASRSQDRGEFF	TGTGCCAGCAGGAGCCAGGACAGGGGTGAGTTCTTC
TRBJ2-5	.	.	TRBV6-5	CASSLRGLGETQYF	TGTGCCAGCAGTTTGCGGGGGCTTGGGGAGACCCAGTACTTC
TRBJ1-1	.	.	TRBV5-6	CASSLSQTEAFF	TGTGCCAGCAGCTTGTCACAGACCGAAGCTTTCTTT
TRBJ2-7	TRBD1	.	TRBV30	CAWSPGTAYEQYF	TGTGCCTGGAGTCCCGGGACAGCTTACGAGCAGTACTTC
TRBJ2-3	TRBD2	few	TRBV4-1	CASKKGGSGGSTDTQYF	TGCGCCAGCAAAAAGGGTGGTAGCGGGGGATCCACAGATACGCAGTATTTT
TRBJ1-2	TRBD1	few	TRBV10-2	CASSSSQGSYTF	TGCGCCAGCAGCTCATCACAGGGGAGCTACACCTTC
TRBJ2-4	.	.	TRBV6-6	CASSSQGSIQYF	TGTGCCAGCAGCTCCCAGGGGAGCATTCAGTACTTC
TRBJ1-1	.	.	TRBV7-9	CASSLVQASEAFF	TGTGCCAGCAGCTTAGTGCAGGCCAGCGAAGCTTTCTTT
TRBJ2-3	.	few	TRBV9	CASSSRGGTGTDTQYF	TGTGCCAGCAGCTCCAGAGGCGGGACCGGCACAGATACGCAGTATTTT
TRBJ2-1	TRBD1	.	TRBV4-3	CASSQGTGPNEQFF	TGCGCCAGCAGCCAGGGGACAGGGCCGAATGAGCAGTTCTTC
TRBJ1-1	TRBD1	.	TRBV6-4	CASSDSADRGTEAFF	TGTGCCAGCAGTGACTCCGCGGACAGGGGGACTGAAGCTTTCTTT
TRBJ2-1	.	.	TRBV5-4	CASSHDRSHEQFF	TGTGCCAGCAGTCATGACAGGTCCCATGAGCAGTTCTTC
TRBJ2-1	.	.	TRBV7-9	CASSLDQGNNEQFF	TGTGCCAGCAGCTTAGACCAGGGGAACAATGAGCAGTTCTTC
TRBJ2-6	TRBD1	.	TRBV10-3	CAISGGQGIAGANVLTF	TGTGCCATCAGTGGAGGACAGGGAATTGCTGGGGCCAACGTCCTGACTTTC
TRBJ1-1	TRBD1	.	TRBV6-2/TRBV6-3	CASSYSRQGATLVAFF	TGTGCCAGCAGTTACTCCCGACAGGGGGCAACCCTCGTGGCTTTCTTT
TRBJ1-6	TRBD1	.	TRBV7-9	CASSPRQGAGNSPLHF	TGTGCCAGCAGCCCTAGACAGGGGGCGGGTAATTCACCCCTCCACTTT
TRBJ2-3	TRBD2	.	TRBV6-2/TRBV6-3	CASSYATSGGAGTDTQYF	TGTGCCAGCAGTTACGCAACTAGCGGGGGGGCCGGGACAGATACGCAGTATTTT
TRBJ2-2	.	.	TRBV11-3	CASSLDTGKGNTGELFF	TGTGCCAGCAGCTTAGATACGGGGAAAGGTAACACCGGGGAGCTGTTTTTT
TRBJ1-1	.	.	TRBV4-2	CASSQEWGQLNTEAFF	TGTGCCAGCAGCCAAGAGTGGGGCCAGTTGAACACTGAAGCTTTCTTT
TRBJ2-1	.	few	TRBV7-2	CASSLDSGEQFF	TGTGCCAGCAGCTTAGATAGCGGCGAGCAGTTCTTC
TRBJ2-1	.	.	TRBV27	CASSRDTGNNEQFF	TGTGCCAGCAGCCGAGATACAGGGAACAATGAGCAGTTCTTC
TRBJ2-1	TRBD2	.	TRBV12-3/TRBV12-4	CASRGLAINEQFF	TGTGCCAGCAGAGGACTAGCGATCAATGAGCAGTTCTTC
TRBJ2-2	TRBD2	.	TRBV3-1/TRBV3-2	CASSFPGLAPGELFF	TGTGCCAGCAGCTTCCCGGGACTAGCGCCCGGGGAGCTGTTTTTT
TRBJ1-2	.	few	TRBV19	CATSYSTGSYGYTF	TGTGCCACCTCCTACTCGACAGGTAGCTATGGCTACACCTTC
TRBJ2-7	.	few	TRBV6-2/TRBV6-3	CASSLGVLYEQYF	TGTGCCAGCAGTCTGGGAGTTCTTTACGAGCAGTACTTC
TRBJ1-3	TRBD1	.	TRBV28	CASSSPGQHSGNTIYF	TGTGCCAGCAGTTCACCGGGACAGCACTCTGGAAACACCATATATTTT
TRBJ1-5	TRBD1	.	TRBV4-1	CASSTRQGFQPQHF	TGCGCCAGCAGCACCCGACAGGGCTTTCAGCCCCAGCATTTT
TRBJ2-5	TRBD2	.	TRBV10-3	CAISELAGGDETQYF	TGTGCCATCAGCGAGCTAGCGGGGGGGGACGAGACCCAGTACTTC
TRBJ2-7	.	.	TRBV6-5	CASRGRGAYEQYF	TGTGCCAGCAGGGGCAGGGGGGCCTACGAGCAGTACTTC
TRBJ2-7	TRBD2	.	TRBV28	CASSSLAGLSYEQYF	TGTGCCAGCAGTTCGCTAGCGGGGCTCTCCTACGAGCAGTACTTC
TRBJ2-7	.	.	TRBV2	CASSARGQLLYEQYF	TGTGCCAGCAGTGCGCGCGGACAGCTCCTCTACGAGCAGTACTTC
TRBJ2-3	TRBD2	.	TRBV2	CASSEFSGGTDTQYF	TGTGCCAGCAGTGAGTTTAGCGGGGGCACAGATACGCAGTATTTT
TRBJ1-5	.	.	TRBV5-1	CASSGATLPGNQPQHF	TGCGCCAGCAGCGGGGCCACATTGCCGGGCAATCAGCCCCAGCATTTT
TRBJ2-3	.	.	TRBV7-8	CASSSRRLVTDTQYF	TGTGCCAGCAGCTCGCGGAGACTAGTCACAGATACGCAGTATTTT
TRBJ2-7	TRBD1	.	TRBV6-5	CASSYSETGAAEQYF	TGTGCCAGCAGTTACTCGGAGACAGGGGCGGCCGAGCAGTACTTC
TRBJ1-2	.	.	TRBV5-4	CASSLWGGYGYTF	TGTGCCAGCAGCTTGTGGGGCGGCTATGGCTACACCTTC
TRBJ1-4	.	.	TRBV29-1	CSVETDLNEKLFF	TGCAGCGTTGAGACAGACCTTAATGAAAAACTGTTTTTT